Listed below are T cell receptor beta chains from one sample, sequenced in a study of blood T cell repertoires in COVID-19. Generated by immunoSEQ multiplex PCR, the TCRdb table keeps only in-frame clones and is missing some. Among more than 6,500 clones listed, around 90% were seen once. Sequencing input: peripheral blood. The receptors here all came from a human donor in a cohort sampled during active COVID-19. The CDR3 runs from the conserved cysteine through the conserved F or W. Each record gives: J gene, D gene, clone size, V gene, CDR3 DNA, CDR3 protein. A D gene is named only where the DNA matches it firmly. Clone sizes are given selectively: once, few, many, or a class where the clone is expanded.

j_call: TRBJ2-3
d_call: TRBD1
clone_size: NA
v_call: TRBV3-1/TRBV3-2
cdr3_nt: TGTGCCAGCAGCCAAGATCCAAGGACAGGGGTCGATACGCAGTATTTT
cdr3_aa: CASSQDPRTGVDTQYF

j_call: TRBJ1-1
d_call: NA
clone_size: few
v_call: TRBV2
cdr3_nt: TGTGCCAGCAGTAACGACAGGAACACTGAAGCTTTCTTT
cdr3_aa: CASSNDRNTEAFF

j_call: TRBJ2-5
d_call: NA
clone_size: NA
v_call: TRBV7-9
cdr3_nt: TGTGCCAGCAGCTTAGTTTCGGCAGGGAAAGAGACCCAGTACTTC
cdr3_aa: CASSLVSAGKETQYF

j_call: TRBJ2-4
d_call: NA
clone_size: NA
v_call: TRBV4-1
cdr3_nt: TGCGCCAGCAGCCAAGATTTAGTAGGAGTATCGACGGCTACGCCCACAAAAAACATTCAGTACTTC
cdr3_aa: CASSQDLVGVSTATPTKNIQYF

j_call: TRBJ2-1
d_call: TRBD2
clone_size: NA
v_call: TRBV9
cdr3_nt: TGTGCCAGCAGCGCTGGACTAGCGGGAGTTGAAAATGAGCAGTTCTTC
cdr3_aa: CASSAGLAGVENEQFF

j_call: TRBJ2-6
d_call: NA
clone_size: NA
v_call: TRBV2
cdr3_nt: TGTGCCAGCAGTGGCGCTGGGGCCAACGTCCTGACTTTC
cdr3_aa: CASSGAGANVLTF

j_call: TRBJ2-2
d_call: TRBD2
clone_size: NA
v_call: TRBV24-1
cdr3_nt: TGTGCCACCGACGGGGGGGGGAACACCGGGGAGCTGTTTTTT
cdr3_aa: CATDGGGNTGELFF

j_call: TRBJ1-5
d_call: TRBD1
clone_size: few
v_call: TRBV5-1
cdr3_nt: TGCGCCAGCAGCTTGGAGGACAGGGGTCGATCCGTGCGACTCCAGCCCCAGCATTTT
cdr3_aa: CASSLEDRGRSVRLQPQHF

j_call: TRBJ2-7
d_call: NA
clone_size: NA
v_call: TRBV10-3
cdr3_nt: TGTGCCATCAGCGCCGGGAGAGGCTACGAGCAGTACTTC
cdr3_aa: CAISAGRGYEQYF

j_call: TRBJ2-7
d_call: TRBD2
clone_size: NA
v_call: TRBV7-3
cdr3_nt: TGTGCCAGCAGCTTACGTTTTTTCCGTGGTAGCGGGAGTATCATGAACGAGCAGTACTTC
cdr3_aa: CASSLRFFRGSGSIMNEQYF

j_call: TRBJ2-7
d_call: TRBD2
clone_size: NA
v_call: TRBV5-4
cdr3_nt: TGTGCCAGCAGCCCGGGACTAGCGGCCTACGAGCAGTACTTC
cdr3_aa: CASSPGLAAYEQYF

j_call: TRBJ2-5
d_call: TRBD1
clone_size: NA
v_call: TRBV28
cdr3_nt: TGTGCCAGCAGTTTTCCCGCCGGCTCAGGGGGCTTAGGGGAGACCCAGTACTTC
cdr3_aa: CASSFPAGSGGLGETQYF

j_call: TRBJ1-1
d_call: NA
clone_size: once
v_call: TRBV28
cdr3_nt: TGTGCCAGCAGGCTACAGGGAATTGAAGCTTTCTTT
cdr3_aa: CASRLQGIEAFF

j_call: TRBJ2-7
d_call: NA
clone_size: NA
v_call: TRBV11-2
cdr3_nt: TGTGCCAGCAGCTTTCGGCAGGTCTCGGAGCAGTACTTC
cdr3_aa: CASSFRQVSEQYF

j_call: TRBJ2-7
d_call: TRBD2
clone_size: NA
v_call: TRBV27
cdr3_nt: TGTGCCAGCAGCCTTAATAGCGGGAGTCTCTCCTACGAGCAGTACTTC
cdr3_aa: CASSLNSGSLSYEQYF